Sequencing of this T cell receptor (beta chain) was carried out in a study of T cells in pancreatic ductal adenocarcinoma. On this clone: The antigen is not known.

The study, taken as a whole, reports: Mean clonality was around 0.11 in tumors and about 0.079 in blood, not significantly different. The resected pancreatic cancer cohort was biased toward the minority with early-stage disease. Comparisons of tumor and blood clonality may show falsely lower tumor diversity. Blood had more productive templates and roughly 8-fold more unique clonotypes than tumor.

The protocol was immunoSEQ multiplex PCR, while the TCRdb copy is restricted to in-frame clones and leaves out a portion. The repertoire holds more than 4,000 clones, with around 72% as singletons. CDR1 is SGHTA, CDR2 FQGNSA, per germline. The CDR3 runs 12 residues. The V segment lost 6 bases and the J segment 5 bases; nucleotides outside the gene matches: 1. No neoadjuvant therapy was given to the selected pancreatic ductal adenocarcinoma patients before their surgery. The genes are TRBV7-2 and TRBJ2-7; 10 nucleotides align to TRBD1. The TCR was taken from a human donor with pancreatic ductal adenocarcinoma. Sequencing used pancreatic tumor tissue. The CDR3 bases are TGTGCCAGCAGGGGACAGGGGAACGAGCAGTACTTC. Protein sequence: CASRGQGNEQYF. Using reference TRBV7-2 and TRBJ2-7 for the parts outside the CDR3, the full variable domain is GAGVSQSPSNKVTEKGKDVELRCDPISGHTALYWYRQSLGQGLEFLIYFQGNSAPDKSGLPSDRFSAERTGGSVSTLTIQRTQQEDSAVYLCASRGQGNEQYFGPGTRLTVT.